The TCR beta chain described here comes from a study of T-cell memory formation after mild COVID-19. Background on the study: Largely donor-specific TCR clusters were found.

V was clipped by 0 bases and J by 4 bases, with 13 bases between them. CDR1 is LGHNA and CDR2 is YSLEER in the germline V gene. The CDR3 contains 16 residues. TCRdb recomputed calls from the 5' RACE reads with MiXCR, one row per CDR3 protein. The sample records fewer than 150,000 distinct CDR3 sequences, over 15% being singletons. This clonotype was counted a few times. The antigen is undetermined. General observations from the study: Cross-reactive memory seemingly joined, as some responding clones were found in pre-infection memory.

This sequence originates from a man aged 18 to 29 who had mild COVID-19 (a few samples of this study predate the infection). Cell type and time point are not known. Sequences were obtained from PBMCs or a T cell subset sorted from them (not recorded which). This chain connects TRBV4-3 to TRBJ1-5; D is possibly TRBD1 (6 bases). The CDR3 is CASSQEYGRGNQPQHF. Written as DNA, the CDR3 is TGCGCCAGCAGCCAAGAGTATGGCAGGGGTAATCAGCCCCAGCATTTT.